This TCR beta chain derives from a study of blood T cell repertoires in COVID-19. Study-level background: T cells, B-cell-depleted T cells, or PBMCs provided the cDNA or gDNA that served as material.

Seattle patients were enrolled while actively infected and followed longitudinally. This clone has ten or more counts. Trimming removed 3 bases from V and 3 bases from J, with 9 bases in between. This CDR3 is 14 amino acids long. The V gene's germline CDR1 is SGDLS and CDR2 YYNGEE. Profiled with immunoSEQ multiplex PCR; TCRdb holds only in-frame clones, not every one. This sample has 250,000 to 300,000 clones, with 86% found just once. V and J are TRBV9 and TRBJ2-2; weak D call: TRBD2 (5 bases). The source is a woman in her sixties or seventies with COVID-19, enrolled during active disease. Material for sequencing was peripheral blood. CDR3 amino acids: CASSGIAHTGELFF. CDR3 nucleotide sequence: TGTGCCAGCAGCGGCATAGCGCACACCGGGGAGCTGTTTTTT.